This TCR beta chain was identified during a study of Ad26.COV2.S vaccination and SARS-CoV-2 variants. About the research overall: COV1001, an Ad26.COV2.S trial, supplied this vaccine-arm donor. Ad26.COV2.S given intramuscularly, once or twice 56 days apart. Broader study findings: Placebo recipients showed lower spike-specific TCR breadth than vaccinees.

Treatment indicated: over 15 received Ad26.COV2.S at low or high dose, single or two shots; about 5 received placebo; per-sample allocation not given. The investigators took samples on day 63 after the first vaccine or placebo injection. SARS-CoV-2 spike from the Wuhan strain was encoded by the vaccine, an Ad26 vector. Libraries were prepared by immunoSEQ multiplex PCR; TCRdb keeps only in-frame clonotypes and omits some of them. The repertoire holds around 450,000 clones, with roughly nine tenths as singletons. Trimming shortened V by 5 bases and J by 10 bases, and 12 bases separated the two germline ends. CDR3 length equals 13 residues. Germline loops: CDR1 SGHVS, CDR2 FNYEAQ. This clone came up many times. The target antigen is unknown.

The TCR was taken from a person aged 18-60 years who received the Ad26.COV2.S COVID-19 vaccine or a placebo. Sequenced here: peripheral blood, sampled in a trial of Ad26.COV2.S vaccine versus placebo. The V gene is TRBV7-6, the J gene TRBJ1-6; D may be TRBD1 (5 bases). In DNA, the CDR3 is TGTGCCAGCAGCCAGGGACGTGGATCACCCCTCCACTTT. This encodes CASSQGRGSPLHF. The full variable domain, its missing parts supplied by reference TRBV7-6 and TRBJ1-6, is GAGVSQSPRYKVTKRGQDVALRCDPISGHVSLYWYRQALGQGPEFLTYFNYEAQQDKSGLPNDRFSAERPEGSISTLTIQRTEQRDSAMYRCASSQGRGSPLHFGNGTRLTVT.